The rows below give T cell receptor beta chains drawn from one sample of a study of CD8+ T cells in alopecia areata. Using immunoSEQ multiplex PCR, the repertoire was profiled, and TCRdb retains in-frame clones only, with some absent. The table lists about 210,000 clones, around two fifths of them singletons, with about 2.6% in the top ten. The specimen comprised CD4+ T cells sorted from blood, sampled at approximately week 36, from a patient treated with tofacitinib. The receptors come from a human donor with alopecia areata. Both conserved end residues are part of each CDR3.

length,V,CDR3
14,TRBV7-6,CASSSGRIQNIQYF
14,TRBV11-2,CASSLTGGREEQYF
15,TRBV7-2,CASSLASSLPDTQYF
17,TRBV5-1,CASSLGILRGASYEQYF
11,TRBV18,CASSGNYEQYF
11,TRBV7-2,CASSTRGEQYF
18,TRBV29-1,CSVNYLTGTSGISDTQYF
17,TRBV5-1,CASSLGNRDPSYNEQFF
13,TRBV7-2,CASRAIVVETQYF
17,TRBV30,CAWSVFLAGLSYNEQFF
16,TRBV7-9,CASSPWDSDPQKTQYF
13,TRBV27,CASSLGLSYEQYF
14,TRBV19,CASGTDMIRRGYTF
14,TRBV7-9,CASSFLGTGGEQYF
16,TRBV5-1,CASSLNSGPGTDTQYF
11,TRBV29-1,CSMTVSYEQYF
14,TRBV7-2,CASSPGLAGDEQYF
16,TRBV29-1,CSVRESLISTNYEQYF
14,TRBV28,CASSPGGKEETQYF
14,TRBV30,CAWRKGGSNEKLFF
13,TRBV29-1,CSAGTASYNEQFF
14,TRBV5-1,CASRTGTKGYEQYF
11,TRBV29-1,CSVEGENEQFF
15,TRBV5-1,CASSLTGEYQETQYF
17,TRBV7-9,CASSLVGSSGRGYEQYF
17,TRBV11-2,CASSSRRLAGVNNEQFF
14,TRBV30,CACTGGRSNQPQHF
16,TRBV29-1,CSVTKGDGVYRNEQFF
16,TRBV2,CASSEMGLAGTDTQYF
14,TRBV5-1,CASSLHAGVDTQYF
13,TRBV11-1,CASSWTALEGYTF
16,TRBV19,CASSHRLAERTDTQYF
13,TRBV29-1,CSVVRGQTTEAFF
14,TRBV28,CATSGRIYTDTQYF
10,TRBV29-1,CSSRSDTQYF
15,TRBV5-1,CASSLAETWSTEAFF
15,TRBV28,CASSLYGRNSYEQYF
13,TRBV4-3,CASSLGGGNEQFF
12,TRBV28,CATEGSKEPQHF
14,TRBV29-1,CSVARGVPGNTIYF
16,TRBV4-1,CASSQGSGTAEETQYF
14,TRBV4-1,CASSRLNRAREQYF
11,TRBV30,CAWTRAGEQYF
13,TRBV29-1,CSVVGRMNTEAFF
15,TRBV11-2,CASSRTSGKSYEQYF
16,TRBV6-6,CASSYGTQTSTDTQYF
14,TRBV5-1,CASSLGQGNYEQYF
17,TRBV7-2,CASSLASRTGGAVGYTF
13,TRBV6-1,CASGTSGSYEQYF
15,TRBV11-2,CASSLDLLVSYEQYF
15,TRBV30,CAWTLRGGRGTEAFF
16,TRBV14,CASSPRGLGALREQFF
16,TRBV6-5,CASSYPSGRGGYEQYF